This TCR beta chain emerged from a study of breast tumors, draining lymph nodes, adjacent tissues. Notes on the study in general: Compared with basal-like, luminal-like tumors shared significantly more repertoire with nontumor tissue. That most tumor T cells come from lymph nodes remained unproven. Tumor TCR diversity was below lymph nodes but above nontumor tissue.

Germline values: CDR1 SQVTM, CDR2 ANQGSEA. This CDR3 comprises 13 residues. V lost 7 bases, J lost 6 bases, and 16 bases lay in between. The lymph nodes were axillary draining lymph nodes from breast cancer patients. This clonotype occurred many times. The antigen is undetermined. TCRdb itself ran the multiplex PCR reads through MiXCR, one entry per CDR3 protein. The repertoire holds some 120,000 distinct CDR3 sequences, with 21% as singletons. Source material: axillary lymph node tissue. The TCR sequence derives from a female donor with breast cancer. Some clones in this sample may be carry-over from other donors' samples. This rearrangement joins TRBV29-1 to TRBJ2-1; the D is unclear. The CDR3 is CSATTLTPNEQFF. The CDR3 nucleotides read TGCAGCGCCACCACGCTCACCCCCAATGAGCAGTTCTTC.